This record concerns one T cell receptor beta chain sequence. V was pared by 4 bases and J by 9 bases, with 12 bases between. Germline CDR1 reads SGHRS; CDR2 reads YFSETQ. This CDR3 region has 12 residues. Sequencing was performed with immunoSEQ multiplex PCR; in TCRdb, only in-frame clones are kept and a portion is missing. In the table there are just under 100,000 clones, around 80% of which are singletons. Sample time point: after dendritic cell vaccination, including at tumor progression/relapse. These data come from a study of glioma-infiltrating T cells after dendritic cell vaccination. The sequence was obtained from a human donor with glioblastoma. The chain recombines TRBV5-1 with TRBJ2-3; no firm D call. The source was blood, collected after dendritic cell vaccination. The CDR3 DNA follows: TGCGCCAGCAGCGACACAGAAGTCACGCAGTATTTT. This sequence encodes CASSDTEVTQYF.